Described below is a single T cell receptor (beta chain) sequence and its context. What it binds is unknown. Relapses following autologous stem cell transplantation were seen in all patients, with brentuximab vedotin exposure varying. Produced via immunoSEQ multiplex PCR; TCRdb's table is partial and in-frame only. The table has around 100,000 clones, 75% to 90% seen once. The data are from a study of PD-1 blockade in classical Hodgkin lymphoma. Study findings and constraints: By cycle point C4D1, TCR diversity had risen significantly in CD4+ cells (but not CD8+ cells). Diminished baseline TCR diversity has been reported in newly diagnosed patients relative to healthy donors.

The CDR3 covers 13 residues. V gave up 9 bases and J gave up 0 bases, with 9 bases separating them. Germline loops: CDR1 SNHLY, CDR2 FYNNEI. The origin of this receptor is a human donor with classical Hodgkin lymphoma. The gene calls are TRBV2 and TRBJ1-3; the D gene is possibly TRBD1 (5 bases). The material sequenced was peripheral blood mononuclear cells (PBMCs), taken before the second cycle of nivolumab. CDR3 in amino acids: CARRTSSGNTIYF. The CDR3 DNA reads TGTGCCAGACGGACAAGCTCTGGAAACACCATATATTTT.